This T cell receptor (beta chain) is from a study of T-cell memory formation after mild COVID-19. Ten or more counts support this clonotype. TCRdb independently ran MiXCR on the 5' RACE reads; one entry per CDR3 protein. The data hold more than 250,000 distinct CDR3 sequences, with 15% to 20% observed a single time. The CDR3 covers 15 residues. Germline CDR1 SGHAT, CDR2 FQNNGV. V was trimmed by 1 base and J by 0 bases, leaving 9 bases between them. The sample comprised PBMCs or a T cell subset sorted from them (not recorded which). The clonotype was recovered from a man aged 18 to 30 who had mild COVID-19 (a few samples of this study predate the infection). Cell type and time point are not known. The chain joins TRBV11-2 to TRBJ2-5; D is perhaps TRBD2 (5 bases). The CDR3 reads CASSLGVGDQETQYF. The CDR3 DNA follows: TGTGCCAGCAGCTTAGGGGTCGGGGACCAAGAGACCCAGTACTTC.